The entry below gives a single T cell receptor (beta chain) sequence along with its context. The data are from a study of blood T cell repertoires in COVID-19. For the study at large: Material from acute and convalescent COVID-19 was sourced from the United States, Italy and Spain.

Germline V CDR1 and CDR2: LNHDA, SQIVND (reference sequence). The V gene lost 5 bases and the J gene lost 8 bases, with 19 bases spanning the gap. CDR3 length: 15 residues. Authors' methods: Amplifying reference gene primers gave estimates of nucleated cell counts. Using immunoSEQ multiplex PCR, the repertoire was profiled, and TCRdb retains in-frame clones only, with some absent. For V, J and clone size, that table is used; D and trimming come from the DNA. The table includes a few hundred thousand clones, around nine tenths detected once. Participants' reported clinical history set cohort assignment. Cohort 3 recovery required two negative PCRs, clearance, or symptom resolution.

The material sequenced was PBMCs or T cells enriched from blood (not recorded which). This TCR derives from a woman aged 25 to 39 who had recovered from COVID-19. The V and J genes are TRBV19 and TRBJ1-5; D perhaps matches TRBD1 (5 bases). The CDR3 sequence is CASSGGSGAGEPQHF. The DNA of the CDR3 is TGTGCCAGTAGTGGGGGGAGTGGTGCGGGTGAGCCCCAGCATTTT.